The T cell receptor (beta chain) described here comes from a study of radiation and T cells in renal cell carcinoma. General study findings and limits: Top tumor clonotypes rose in blood 2 weeks post-radiation, then contracted.

On this clone itself: What it recognizes is unknown.

Time point noted: baseline pretreatment blood. The sample's treatment: 15 Gy SBRT to primary tumor, nephrectomy 4 weeks later. This renal cell carcinoma was of the clear cell type. CDR3 length: 15 residues. The trim removed 5 bases at V and 2 bases at J, leaving 8 bases unmatched. Per the germline V gene, CDR1 is MNHNS and CDR2 is SASEGT. Sequencing used immunoSEQ multiplex PCR; TCRdb keeps in-frame clones, though not all of them. The table has about 140,000 clones, over 65% seen once. This receptor was obtained from a woman in her 50s with renal cell carcinoma. The rearrangement uses TRBV6-1 and TRBJ2-7, with 8 positions matching TRBD1. Sequencing used blood, obtained from a patient whose treatment included radiotherapy and nephrectomy. In DNA form, the CDR3 reads TGTGCCAGCAGTTTTACCGGGACAGGTACCTACGAGCAGTACTTC. Its protein is CASSFTGTGTYEQYF.